The T cell receptor (beta chain) described here comes from a study of shared clonotypes between healthy human individuals (dated by TCRdb to 2018 to 2021). Describing the broader study: Two women and a few men aged 18 to 49 years were included in the cohort. Blood TCR repertoires of roughly 5 healthy adults were deeply sequenced to estimate repertoire size and the extent of clonotype sharing between individuals. Different laboratories and diverse techniques were used to prepare libraries and sequence TCR repertoires, to increase sequencing depth and limit assay-specific biases. Leukapheresis yielded between about 0.94 and 9 billion PBMCs per donor.

Using the deep immunoSEQ assay, multiplex PCR amplified TCR CDR3 regions from genomic DNA. For each cell subset, the extracted genomic DNA was distributed evenly across all wells of several immunoSEQ 96-well plates, and each plate served as one replicate. Each replicate PCR for unsorted PBMC received 250 to 300 ng genomic DNA, equal to 25,000 to 35,000 T cell genomes. Ten immunoSEQ deep assay plates were used to sequence the unsorted PBMC genomic DNA. Purified libraries were quantified with a Qubit 3.0 fluorometer, sized on a Bioanalyzer 2100, and re-quantified with the KAPA Library Quantification kit. Every immunoSEQ 96-well plate was sequenced on a dedicated single-read 150-cycle Illumina NextSeq 550 flow cell. Under the source paper's analysis protocol: Because the immunoSEQ output included only junctional sequences and no quality scores, the filtering could not be the same as the filtering used for full-length reads. To assign V/J genes and CDR3, sequences were annotated using PyIR, a Python wrapper for IgBLAST v1.9, with IMGT germline references. Any read was removed if the V/J assignment was weak (E-value above 1e-6), the CDR3 was missing, or the read contained stop codons, out-of-frame junctions, or ambiguous translated residues. V3J clonotypes were defined by identical inferred V gene, J gene, and CDR3 amino acid sequence. To compute the percentage overlap between repertoires, the number of shared unique clonotypes was divided by the size of the smaller repertoire. Richness of each repertoire was evaluated using RTK rarefaction, the Chao1 estimator, and Recon v2.1 estimates of unobserved clonotypes. Here the immuneACCESS table is served through TCRdb, limited to in-frame sequences with V and J called. Missing clones are a known gap in these copies; in checked studies unresolved V genes cover under half, and the rest lacks a known reason. That table is the source of V, J and clone size, and D and trimming were worked out from the DNA. The sample table contains 450,000 to 500,000 clones; only one count was recorded for 60% to 80% of them. 12% of the sample goes to the ten largest clones.

Donors were healthy HIV-negative adults with no recently reported acute infections or vaccinations. All donors were Caucasian adults living in Nashville, Tennessee, USA. In the unsorted samples, 90 million or so PBMCs were counted, and genomic DNA was extracted using the QIAamp DNA Blood Mini kit. Blood was collected by leukapheresis, and PBMCs were isolated by Ficoll-Histopaque density gradient centrifugation and then cryopreserved in liquid nitrogen vapor phase. Study-level results and caveats: The genetic and exposure-history diversity represented was limited by the small number of donors. Based on pairwise subsampling, the degree of clonotype sharing among donors was expected to be affected by sequencing depth. Only blood was sampled, and tissue TCR repertoires likely differ from those in blood.

CDR1 and CDR2 were assigned from the germline V gene (reference sequence) as GTSNPN and SVGIG. From the cysteine through the phenylalanine, the CDR3 covers 14 amino acids. CDR3 DNA is the only sequence kept; it has 42 bases, read in frame from the first base. At the junction V is shortened by 1 base and J by 4 bases, with 11 bases in between. About this clone itself: It lacks a known antigen. No qualities accompany the bases; no much larger clone lies one base away.

What was sequenced was PBMCs. This clonotype was obtained from a middle-aged woman in good health. Some clones in this sample may be carry-over from other donors' samples. Recombination connected TRBV30 to TRBJ1-5, with TRBD1 tentatively as D gene (5 bases match). The CDR3 sequence is CAWSEGQENQPQHF. The DNA is as follows: TGTGCCTGGAGTGAGGGGCAGGAGAATCAGCCCCAGCATTTT.